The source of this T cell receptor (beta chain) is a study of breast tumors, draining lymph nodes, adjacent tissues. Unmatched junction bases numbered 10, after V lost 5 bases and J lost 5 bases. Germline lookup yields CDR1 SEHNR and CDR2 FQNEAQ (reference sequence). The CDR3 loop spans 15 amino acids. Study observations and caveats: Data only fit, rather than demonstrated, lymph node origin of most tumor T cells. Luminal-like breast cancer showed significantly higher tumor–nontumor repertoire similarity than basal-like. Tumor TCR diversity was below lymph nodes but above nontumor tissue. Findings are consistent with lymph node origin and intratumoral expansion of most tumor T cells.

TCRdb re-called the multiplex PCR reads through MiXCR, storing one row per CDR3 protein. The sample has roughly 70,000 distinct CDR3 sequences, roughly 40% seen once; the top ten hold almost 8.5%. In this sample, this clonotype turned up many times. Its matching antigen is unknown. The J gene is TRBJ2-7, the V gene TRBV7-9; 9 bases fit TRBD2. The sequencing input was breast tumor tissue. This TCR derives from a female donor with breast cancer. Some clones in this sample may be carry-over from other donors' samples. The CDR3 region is CASSLVSGRTHEQYF. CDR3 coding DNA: TGTGCCAGCAGCCTAGTTAGCGGGAGAACCCACGAGCAGTACTTC.